This T cell receptor beta chain was identified in a study of cytomegalovirus exposure and HLA in healthy donors. Looking at the study overall: When fewer than 400 donors were genotyped, approximately 81% of them were found to fall in the Caucasian-associated ancestry cluster. Notes on the study in general: Presence/absence analyses supposed approximately even sequencing depth among donors.

In its sample, this clone was seen a few times. Its antigen remains unidentified. Per germline, CDR1 SGHRS and CDR2 YFSETQ. Trimming pared 4 bases from V and 4 bases from J, leaving 17 bases between. This CDR3 spans 15 amino acids. The PCR had 60 Vbeta and 13 Jbeta primers. TCRdb's copy holds only in-frame clones and misses some; the assay was immunoSEQ multiplex PCR. The sample gives nearly 110,000 clones, roughly 80% of which show up once; approximately 2.5% is in the top ten. The sequencing input was PBMCs. The receptor was isolated from a man aged 30 to 39 in good health and CMV-seropositive. This chain connects TRBV5-1 to TRBJ1-2; no clear D. The CDR3 spells CASSPGREDFYGYTF. CDR3 sequence (DNA): TGCGCCAGCAGCCCGGGGAGGGAGGACTTCTATGGCTACACCTTC.